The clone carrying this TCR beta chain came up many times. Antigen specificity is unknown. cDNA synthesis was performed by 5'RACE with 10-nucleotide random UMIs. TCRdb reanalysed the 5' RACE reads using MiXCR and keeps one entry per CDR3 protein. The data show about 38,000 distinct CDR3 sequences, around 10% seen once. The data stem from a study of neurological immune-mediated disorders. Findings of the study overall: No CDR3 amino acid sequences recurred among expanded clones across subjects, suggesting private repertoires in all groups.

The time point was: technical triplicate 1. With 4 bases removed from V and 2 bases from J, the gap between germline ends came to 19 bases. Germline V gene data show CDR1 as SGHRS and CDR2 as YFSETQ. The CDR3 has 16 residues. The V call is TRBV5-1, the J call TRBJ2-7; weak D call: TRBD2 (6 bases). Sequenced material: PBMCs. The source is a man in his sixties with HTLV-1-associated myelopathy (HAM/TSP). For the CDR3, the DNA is TGCGCCAGCAGCCCCGCCGCGATAGCGGTACCCTACGAGCAGTACTTC. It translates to CASSPAAIAVPYEQYF.